This entry lists 27 T cell receptor beta chains sequenced from one sample in a study of vaccination and CD4 T cells after COVID-19. These receptors have no identified antigens. Noted treatment: approximately 10-day PBMC culture with coronavirus spike peptide pools or control peptides (ViraFEST assay). Sequenced with the Oncomine TCR Beta short-read assay was DNA taken from cultured CD4+ T cells. A single record per CDR3 protein comes from TCRdb applying MiXCR to the PCR reads. The data contain 10,000 to 15,000 distinct CDR3 sequences, roughly four fifths of them singletons. The material was CD4+ T cells from blood, cultured in vitro, obtained after SARS-CoV-2 vaccination. All receptors come from a human donor who received a COVID-19 vaccine.

There are a few counts of this clonotype. This chain joins TRBV6-1 and TRBJ1-5; TRBD1 aligns across 7 bases. CDR1 and CDR2 (germline): MNHNS, SASEGT. Trimming took 8 bases from V and 0 from J; bases not matched to a gene: 7. The CDR3 is 15 residues long. CDR3 region: CASSRGWGSNQPQHF. The CDR3 DNA is TGTGCCAGCTCCAGGGGGTGGGGTAGCAATCAGCCCCAGCATTTT.

The gene calls are TRBV6-1 and TRBJ2-7; 12 bases are a match to TRBD2. The CDR3 has 16 amino acids. The ends lost 6 bases at V and 2 bases at J; junction bases unmatched: 8. CDR1 and CDR2 (germline): MNHNS, SASEGT. CDR3: CASSRLAGVTPYEQYF. The CDR3 nucleotides are TGTGCCAGCAGCCGACTAGCGGGGGTTACCCCCTACGAGCAGTACTTC.

This clonotype was observed a few times. The chain carries TRBV5-8 and TRBJ1-2; 8 bases fit TRBD1. J was trimmed by 3 bases and V by 0 bases; bases with no gene match: 10. The V gene's germline CDR1 is SGHTS and CDR2 YDEGEE. There are 17 residues in the CDR3. The CDR3 loop reads CASSLGQGRLLYYGYTF. DNA for the CDR3: TGTGCCAGCAGCTTGGGACAGGGGAGATTGCTCTACTATGGCTACACCTTC.

V usage is TRBV12-3 or TRBV12-4 and J usage is TRBJ1-1; D is ambiguous. The CDR3 loop spans 13 amino acids. With 6 bases removed from V and 1 base from J, the gap between germline ends came to 9 bases. The CDR3 DNA reads TGTGCCAGCAGCTTGGGGAGGAACACTGAAGCTTTCTTT. It yields the protein CASSLGRNTEAFF.

The rearrangement links TRBV19 to TRBJ1-1; D is unresolved. Germline CDR1 LNHDA, CDR2 SQIVND (reference sequence). The V end lost 7 bases, the J end lost 3 bases, and 12 bases lay between the germline ends. CDR3 size: 13 residues. DNA of the CDR3: TGTGCCAGTATGGGCTCACTCCACACTGAAGCTTTCTTT. Its translation: CASMGSLHTEAFF.

This clonotype was observed a handful of times. CDR3 bases: TGTGCCAGCAGCCGGGGGGCGGGCGCTTTGAACACTGAAGCTTTCTTT. This codes for CASSRGAGALNTEAFF. The chain carries TRBV5-8 and TRBJ1-1, with a tentative D call TRBD1 (6 bases). The ends were cut back, 4 bases at V and 0 bases at J, with 16 bases in the middle. Germline V gives CDR1 SGHTS, CDR2 YDEGEE. This CDR3 region has 16 residues. The entire variable domain, with the rest obtained from reference TRBV5-8 and TRBJ1-1, is as follows: EAGVTQSPTHLIKTRGQQATLRCSPISGHTSVYWYQQALGLGLQFLLWYDEGEERNRGNFPPRFSGRQFPNYSSELNVNALELEDSALYLCASSRGAGALNTEAFFGQGTRLTVV.

The DNA of the CDR3 is TGTGCCAGTAGTCCGCGCAAATCTCGAAGAGGATATGGCTACACCTTC. It yields the protein CASSPRKSRRGYGYTF. The V call is TRBV19, the J call TRBJ1-2; D uncertain. The germline CDR1 and CDR2 sequences are LNHDA and SQIVND (reference sequence). This CDR3 contains 16 residues. The V gene lost 5 bases and the J gene lost 5 bases, with 21 bases spanning the gap. Full variable domain (missing parts from reference TRBV19 and TRBJ1-2): DGGITQSPKYLFRKEGQNVTLSCEQNLNHDAMYWYRQDPGQGLRLIYYSQIVNDFQKGDIAEGYSVSREKKESFPLTVTSAQKNPTAFYLCASSPRKSRRGYGYTFGSGTRLTVV.

Turning to this clonotype: One end of the junction varies from germline; a read error may be responsible. V usage is TRBV12-3 or TRBV12-4 and J usage is TRBJ1-6; 8 positions agree with TRBD1. CDR3 length equals 18 residues. In DNA, the CDR3 is TGTGCCAGCAGTCGGACAGGGCTTAGGAGCTCCTATAATTCACCCCCCCACTTT. Amino acid sequence: CASSRTGLRSSYNSPPHF.

This chain joins TRBV2 and TRBJ2-1; 8 nucleotides align to TRBD2. Germline values: CDR1 SNHLY, CDR2 FYNNEI. The ends lost 4 bases at V and 6 bases at J; junction bases unmatched: 14. CDR3 length equals 17 residues. CDR3 protein: CASSGGLAGRTPNEQFF. Here the CDR3 DNA reads TGTGCCAGCAGTGGAGGCCTAGCGGGTCGTACTCCCAATGAGCAGTTCTTC.

Only a few counts were recorded for this clonotype. V gene TRBV20-1 combines with J gene TRBJ1-5, with 8 bases lining up with TRBD1. Germline V gene lookup returns CDR1 DFQATT and CDR2 SNEGSKA (reference sequence). V lost 1 base, J lost 7 bases, and 6 bases stayed unmatched. This CDR3 comprises 14 residues. The CDR3 sequence: CSARADRGGQPQHF. The CDR3 DNA follows: TGCAGTGCTAGAGCTGACAGGGGCGGACAGCCCCAGCATTTT.

The chain is built from TRBV15 and TRBJ1-1; D remains ambiguous. The CDR3 consists of 12 residues. Germline loops: CDR1 LNHNV, CDR2 YYDKDF (reference sequence). The germline V and J ends were trimmed by 3 bases and 5 bases, with 7 bases remaining between them. The CDR3 loop reads CATSRGYTEAFF. The DNA for the CDR3 is TGTGCCACCAGCAGGGGATATACTGAAGCTTTCTTT.

The chain is built from TRBV6-1 and TRBJ1-4; the D gene is possibly TRBD1 (5 bases). The V and J ends lost 5 bases and 8 bases respectively, with 15 bases between them. Looked up from germline, CDR1 is MNHNS and CDR2 is SASEGT. This CDR3 spans 14 amino acids. The CDR3 here is CASSRGTRDEKLFF. CDR3 coding DNA: TGTGCCAGCAGTCGGGGGACCAGGGACGAAAAACTGTTTTTT.

This clonotype was seen a few times. The genes are TRBV10-1 and TRBJ2-3; 9 nucleotides align to TRBD1. CDR1 and CDR2 (germline): WNHNN, SYGVQD (reference sequence). The V segment lost 3 bases and the J segment 2 bases; nucleotides outside the gene matches: 3. This CDR3 contains 15 residues. The DNA of the CDR3 is TGCGCCAGCAGTGAAGGGACAGGGACCACAGATACGCAGTATTTT. Amino acids: CASSEGTGTTDTQYF.

The gene calls are TRBV21-1 and TRBJ1-1; TRBD1, the table's D call, lacks a check against the DNA. TRBV21-1 represents a pseudogene. The CDR3 has 17 residues. DNA for the CDR3: TGTGCCAGCAGCAAAGTCCCCCAGGGGAACAGCGCCACTGAAGCTTTCTTT. It is translated as CASSKVPQGNSATEAFF.

The chain is built from TRBV30 and TRBJ1-1; 9 nucleotides match TRBD1. The V and J ends lost 1 base and 0 bases, in that order; junction bases with no gene match: 3. Germline assignment: CDR1 GTSNPN and CDR2 SVGIG (reference sequence). The CDR3 loop spans 15 amino acids. The CDR3 protein is CAWSGDRGVNTEAFF. CDR3 nucleotide sequence: TGTGCCTGGAGTGGAGACAGGGGGGTGAACACTGAAGCTTTCTTT. Using reference TRBV30 and TRBJ1-1 for the parts outside the CDR3, the full variable domain is SQTIHQWPATLVQPVGSPLSLECTVEGTSNPNLYWYRQAAGRGLQLLFYSVGIGQISSEVPQNLSASRPQDRQFILSSKKLLLSDSGFYLCAWSGDRGVNTEAFFGQGTRLTVV.

The CDR3, as DNA: TGTGCCAGCAGTTACTCAACAGGGTTGAGTGGCTACACCTTC. Translation: CASSYSTGLSGYTF. The V gene is TRBV6-2 or TRBV6-3, the J gene TRBJ1-2; possible D gene TRBD1, 6 bases. Trimming shortened V by 0 bases and J by 7 bases, and 12 bases separated the two germline ends. Germline V CDR1 and CDR2: MNHEY, SVGEGT. The CDR3 consists of 14 residues.

The chain is built from TRBV7-8 and TRBJ2-3, with 10 bases that match TRBD2. V shed 1 base, J shed 2 bases, and the junction held 3 bases outside the gene matches. Germline CDR1 SGHVS, CDR2 FQNEAQ. The CDR3 consists of 16 residues. The CDR3 sequence is CASSLVTSGATDTQYF. In nucleotides, the CDR3 is TGTGCCAGCAGCTTAGTCACTAGCGGGGCCACAGATACGCAGTATTTT.

As to this clonotype: It differs at one base from a far larger clone, so likely a read error. V gene TRBV10-3 combines with J gene TRBJ1-2, with 9 bases lining up with TRBD1. CDR1 ENHRY and CDR2 SYGVKD come from the germline V gene. CDR3 length: 17 residues. CDR3 protein: CASSSLFRNTGGDGYTF. The CDR3 nucleotides read TGTGCCAGCAGTTCCCTATTCCGGAACACAGGGGGCGATGGCTACACCTTC.

This chain uses TRBV20-1 with TRBJ1-2; 7 positions agree with TRBD1. Germline loops: CDR1 DFQATT, CDR2 SNEGSKA (reference sequence). V shed 6 bases, J shed 5 bases, and the junction held 12 bases outside the gene matches. The CDR3 covers 14 residues. CDR3 coding DNA: TGCAGTGCGCGGACAGGCGGAGAGGGGTATGGCTACACCTTC. It codes for CSARTGGEGYGYTF.

The CDR3: CASSITHLSGNTIYF. Here the CDR3 DNA reads TGTGCCAGTAGTATAACACACCTCTCTGGAAACACCATATATTTT. This rearrangement joins TRBV19 to TRBJ1-3, with D uncertain. Trimming removed 2 bases from V and 0 bases from J, with 8 bases in between. The germline CDR1 and CDR2 sequences are LNHDA and SQIVND (reference sequence). CDR3 size: 15 residues.

The rearrangement uses TRBV6-1 and TRBJ1-5; perhaps TRBD1 as D (5 bases). This CDR3 has 14 residues. V was trimmed by 7 bases and J by 4 bases, leaving 14 bases between them. Germline CDR1 reads MNHNS; CDR2 reads SASEGT. The CDR3 region has the DNA TGTGCCAGCATGGACGGGACGTATAATCAGCCCCAGCATTTT. Its protein product is CASMDGTYNQPQHF.

The rearrangement joins TRBV3-1 to TRBJ1-1; D uncertain. This CDR3 contains 14 residues. The germline CDR1 and CDR2 sequences are LGHDT and YNNKEL (reference sequence). V gave up 4 bases and J gave up 3 bases, with 12 bases separating them. This CDR3 is CASSPRSKHTEAFF. The DNA of the CDR3 is TGTGCCAGCAGCCCCCGGTCGAAGCACACTGAAGCTTTCTTT.

The V call is TRBV24-1, the J call TRBJ2-3; the match to TRBD2 covers 7 bases. Germline V CDR1 and CDR2: KGHDR, SFDVKD. The CDR3 spans 16 residues. The V segment lost 4 bases and the J segment 2 bases; nucleotides outside the gene matches: 8. The CDR3 region is CATSDRAGGVTDTQYF. The CDR3 coding sequence is TGTGCCACCAGTGACAGGGCTGGGGGGGTCACAGATACGCAGTATTTT.

The J gene is TRBJ1-3, the V gene TRBV12-3 or TRBV12-4, with no clear D. Trimming took off 7 bases at V and 0 bases at J, with 7 bases between the two ends. This CDR3 contains 13 residues. CDR3 nucleotide sequence: TGTGCCAGCATGTGGGGCTCTGGAAACACCATATATTTT. Its translation: CASMWGSGNTIYF.

The rearrangement uses TRBV30 and TRBJ1-1; 10 positions agree with TRBD1. With 3 bases clipped from V and 3 bases from J, the junction kept 10 bases outside the gene matches. The CDR3 covers 16 residues. Germline V gene sequence: CDR1 GTSNPN, CDR2 SVGIG (reference sequence). As DNA, the CDR3 is TGTGCCTGGAGCACCGGGACAGGGGCAGGATACACTGAAGCTTTCTTT. Translating it yields CAWSTGTGAGYTEAFF.

The V gene is TRBV20-1, the J gene TRBJ2-3, with 9 bases fitting TRBD2. Germline V CDR1 and CDR2: DFQATT, SNEGSKA (reference sequence). The CDR3 consists of 14 residues. Trimming cost V 2 bases and J 3 bases; bases outside gene matches: 3. CDR3 in amino acids: CSARKRGVTDTQYF. The CDR3 DNA reads TGCAGTGCTAGAAAGCGGGGGGTTACAGATACGCAGTATTTT.

J is TRBJ1-1 and V is TRBV12-3 or TRBV12-4; the D is unclear. The CDR3 is 13 amino acids. Trimming took off 5 bases at V and 0 bases at J, with 7 bases between the two ends. CDR3 protein: CASSQILNTEAFF. The CDR3 region has the DNA TGTGCCAGCAGTCAGATTTTGAACACTGAAGCTTTCTTT.